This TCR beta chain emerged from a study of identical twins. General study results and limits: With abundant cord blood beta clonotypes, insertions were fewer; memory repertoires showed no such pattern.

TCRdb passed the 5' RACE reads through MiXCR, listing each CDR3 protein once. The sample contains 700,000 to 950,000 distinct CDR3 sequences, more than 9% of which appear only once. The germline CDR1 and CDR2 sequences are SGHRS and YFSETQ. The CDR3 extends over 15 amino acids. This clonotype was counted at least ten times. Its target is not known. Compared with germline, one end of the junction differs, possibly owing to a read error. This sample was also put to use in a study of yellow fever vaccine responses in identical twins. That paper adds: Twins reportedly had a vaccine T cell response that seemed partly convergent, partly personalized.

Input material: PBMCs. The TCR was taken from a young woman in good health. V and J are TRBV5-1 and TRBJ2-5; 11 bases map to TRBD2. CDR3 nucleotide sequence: TGTGCCAGCAGTTGGGGGACTAGCGGACAAGAGACCCAGTACTTC. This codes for CASSWGTSGQETQYF.